The TCR beta chain described here comes from a study of CD8 T cells in ankylosing spondylitis. The CDR3 is 15 residues long. After removal of 7 bases from V and 4 bases from J, the junction contained 9 bases not matched to a gene. Germline CDR1 is SNHLY and CDR2 is FYNNEI. TCRdb itself ran the 5' RACE reads through MiXCR, one entry per CDR3 protein. The top ten clones hold more than 3.5% of a sample with more than 150,000 distinct CDR3 sequences, 15% to 20% of them seen once. Sequenced material: blood, either unsorted or a sorted T cell fraction (not recorded which). This TCR derives from a male donor aged 10 to 35 with ankylosing spondylitis or in good health (not recorded which). The chain links TRBV2 to TRBJ2-5; TRBD1 aligns across 10 bases. The chain's CDR3 is CASTGIWTGGETQYF. CDR3 DNA sequence: TGTGCCAGCACCGGGATTTGGACAGGGGGAGAGACCCAGTACTTC.